This T cell receptor beta chain stems from a study of T cells in Graves' hyperthyroidism and ophthalmopathy. About the study: Before any treatment, at initial diagnosis, peripheral blood was collected.

It was RNA transcripts that yielded the amplified TCR beta CDR3 regions. The study used the HTBI primer set for a first-round RT-PCR of the TCR CDR3. A single record per CDR3 protein comes from TCRdb applying MiXCR to the multiplex PCR reads. The sample yields a few hundred thousand distinct CDR3 sequences, roughly a sixth seen once. Germline CDR1 reads SGHRS; CDR2 reads YFSETQ. This CDR3 is 15 amino acids long. Germline trimming cut 4 bases from V and 0 bases from J; bases unmatched to any gene: 6. Comments on this clonotype: Its cognate antigen is unknown.

Overall study findings and caveats: Blood also showed most of the thyroid clonotypes that were expanded above 0.001. Ophthalmopathy prediction by the model preceded onset by a median approximately 6.9 months.

The source of the PBMCs was around 9 ml of fresh peripheral blood. This receptor was identified in a woman in her forties or fifties with Graves' hyperthyroidism. Sequenced: blood. The rearrangement joins TRBV5-1 to TRBJ2-7; 8 nucleotides agree with TRBD1. The CDR3: CASSATDRVSYEQYF. The CDR3, as DNA: TGCGCCAGCAGCGCAACGGACAGGGTCTCCTACGAGCAGTACTTC. The full variable domain, rest sourced from reference TRBV5-1 and TRBJ2-7, is KAGVTQTPRYLIKTRGQQVTLSCSPISGHRSVSWYQQTPGQGLQFLFEYFSETQRNKGNFPGRFSGRQFSNSRSEMNVSTLELGDSALYLCASSATDRVSYEQYFGPGTRLTVT.